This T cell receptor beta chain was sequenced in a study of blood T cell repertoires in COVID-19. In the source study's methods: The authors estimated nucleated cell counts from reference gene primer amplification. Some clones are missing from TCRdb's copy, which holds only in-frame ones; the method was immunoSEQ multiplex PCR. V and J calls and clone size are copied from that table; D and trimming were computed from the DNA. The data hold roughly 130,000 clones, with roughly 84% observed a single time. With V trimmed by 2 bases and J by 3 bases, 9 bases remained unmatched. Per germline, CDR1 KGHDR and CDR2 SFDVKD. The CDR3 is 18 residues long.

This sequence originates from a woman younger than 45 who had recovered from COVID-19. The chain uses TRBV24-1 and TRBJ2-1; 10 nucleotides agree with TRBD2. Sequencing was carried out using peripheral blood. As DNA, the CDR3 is TGTGCCACCAGTGATTCCTCTAGCGGGAGTAGTAGCTACAATGAGCAGTTCTTC. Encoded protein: CATSDSSSGSSSYNEQFF.